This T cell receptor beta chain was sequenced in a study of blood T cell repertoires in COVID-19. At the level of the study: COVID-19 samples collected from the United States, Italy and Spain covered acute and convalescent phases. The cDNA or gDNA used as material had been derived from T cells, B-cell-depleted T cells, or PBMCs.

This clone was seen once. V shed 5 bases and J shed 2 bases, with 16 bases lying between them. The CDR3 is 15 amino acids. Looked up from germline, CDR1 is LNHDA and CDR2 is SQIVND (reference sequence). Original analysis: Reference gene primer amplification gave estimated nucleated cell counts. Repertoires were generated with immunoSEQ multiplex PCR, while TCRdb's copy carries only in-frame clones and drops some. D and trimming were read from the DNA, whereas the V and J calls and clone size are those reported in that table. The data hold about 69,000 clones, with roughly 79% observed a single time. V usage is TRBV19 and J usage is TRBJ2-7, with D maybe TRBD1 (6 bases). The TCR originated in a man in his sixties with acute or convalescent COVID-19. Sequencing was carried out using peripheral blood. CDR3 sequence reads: CASSLKHGTTYEQYF. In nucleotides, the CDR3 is TGTGCCAGTAGTTTAAAACACGGGACAACCTACGAGCAGTACTTC.